This T cell receptor (beta chain) was observed in a study of human T cells and chemical hapten exposure (dated by TCRdb to about 2021). Study-wide context: For sensitization, 2% DPC in acetone was applied to a 2 cm by 2 cm area of upper inner arm skin. The patient cohort, mostly female, included alopecia areata with under or over 50% scalp involvement, alopecia totalis and alopecia universalis. Throughout the roughly 24-week study period, patients were also given weekly therapeutic DPC doses on the scalp. Blood for TCR sequencing was provided by twenty-nine alopecia patients at one to four time points (pre-sensitization, 2, 6 and 24 weeks). The libraries were sequenced as a pool, and the TCR yield per sample differed mostly because of small variations in library volumes within the pool. Blood was sampled from patients pre-sensitization (week 0) and at 2, 6 and about 24 weeks after DPC sensitization. Peripheral blood TCR repertoire changes were tracked in vivo in alopecia patients during primary and secondary sensitization to the hapten diphenylcyclopropenone (DPC). Patch testing was performed on the upper back with Finn chambers containing 0.01% DPC, and the patch tests were scored after 6 days according to International Contact Dermatitis Research Group standards.

This clonotype was seen ten or more times. The target of this receptor is not known. No clone much larger than this one lies a single base away; base qualities are absent. Receptor libraries were prepared by RACE. Sequencing took place on a NextSeq 500. Library preparation attached unique molecular identifiers to individual cDNA molecules for quantitative, reproducible TCR counting. Both TCR alpha and TCR beta chains were sequenced from each blood RNA sample. Processing in the source paper ran as follows. A median of roughly 99,000 TCRs per sample was observed, with a range of roughly 23,224 to 700,000. V, J and CDR3 annotation of the TCR reads was carried out using the Decombinator software suite. Every sample was subsampled to the same number of TCRs (28,000) for the PS versus PT1 abundance plots. TCRs were defined as expanded if absent before sensitization and observed at least eight times at the 2-week time point. The raw public reads went through TCRdb reprocessing: fastp at Q25, MiXCR clone calling, in-frame beta chains kept. Identical CDR3 proteins give one entry, which carries the most common genes and DNA. The V and J calls here are based on TCRdb, not the publication. Counted in this sample were 35,000 to 50,000 distinct CDR3 sequences; about 8.9% of them appeared once. Over 12% of the sample is taken by the ten largest.

Study-level results and caveats: Expanded TCRs formed significantly more large CDR3 similarity clusters than pre-sensitization or healthy control sets, consistent with antigen-driven responses. Repeated subsampling changed both the strength of the expansion versus patch-test correlation and the threshold at which the correlation became significant. A positive correlation was found between the number of PT1 expanded TCRs and patch test score, with significance reached at thresholds 8, 16 and 32 but not 4. All patients had alopecia, a presumed autoimmune disease, so their immune response might differ from that of healthy individuals. No change with DPC sensitization was found in the number of TCRs above 1 in 1000 frequency, and no evidence of global repertoire structure alterations was found.

In the germline V gene (reference sequence), CDR1 corresponds to LGHDT and CDR2 to YNNKEL. V is shortened by 4 bases, J by 0 bases, and the region joining them spans 12 bases. The CDR3 sequence holds 16 residues, the cysteine and phenylalanine included. The kept DNA is CDR3 alone, 48 bases in frame from the first base. The time point label of this sample denotes: patch test 2, 6 weeks after DPC sensitization. In light of the paper, this sample's treatment or condition label describes: therapeutic diphenylcyclopropenone sensitization with weekly scalp DPC. At each patch-test visit, blood was drawn before the patch test was applied. Patients were considered eligible if aged 18 to 70, diagnosed with alopecia and deemed suitable for DPC therapy, and patients were excluded if pregnant. Total RNA was extracted from unfractionated whole blood collected in Tempus Blood RNA tubes.

This specimen consisted of whole blood, obtained in connection with sensitization to the hapten diphenylcyclopropenone (DPC). This chain is built from TRBV3-1 and TRBJ1-4, with the D gene uncertain. The sequence derives from a woman in her forties with alopecia areata. Some clones in this sample may be carry-over from other donors' samples. The nucleotides are TGTGCCAGCAGCCTAGGGTCGGCTGCAACTAATGAAAAACTGTTTTTT. Its amino acids are CASSLGSAATNEKLFF.